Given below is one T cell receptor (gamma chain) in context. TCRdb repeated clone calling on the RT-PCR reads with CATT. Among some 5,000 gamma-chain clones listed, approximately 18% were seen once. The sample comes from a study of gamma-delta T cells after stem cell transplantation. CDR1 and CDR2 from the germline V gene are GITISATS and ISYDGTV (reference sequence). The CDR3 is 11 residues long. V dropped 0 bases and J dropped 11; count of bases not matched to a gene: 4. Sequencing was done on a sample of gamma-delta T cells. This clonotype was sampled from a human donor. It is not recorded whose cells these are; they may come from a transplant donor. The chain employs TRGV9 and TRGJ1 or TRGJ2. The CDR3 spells CALWEVPEKLF. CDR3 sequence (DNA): TGTGCCTTGTGGGAGGTGCCTGAGAAACTCTTT.